The 4 T cell receptor beta chains reported below all come from one sample, sequenced in a study of neoadjuvant anti-PD-1 for oral cavity cancer. Generated by immunoSEQ multiplex PCR, the TCRdb table keeps only in-frame clones and is missing some. The table has under 8,500 clones, about 60% seen once; the top ten hold roughly 6.3%. Sequences were derived from tumor tissue, sampled before nivolumab (anti-PD-1) treatment. The receptors were sampled from a person aged 40 to 85 with oral cavity squamous cell carcinoma.

V and J are TRBV18 and TRBJ2-7, with 9 nucleotides matching TRBD2. J was trimmed by 2 bases and V by 3 bases; bases with no gene match: 2. Germline CDR1 is KGHSH and CDR2 is LQKENI. The CDR3 is 14 residues long. The CDR3 protein is CASSPVAGAYEQYF. In DNA, the CDR3 is TGTGCCAGCTCACCCGTAGCGGGGGCCTACGAGCAGTACTTC. The full variable domain, its missing parts supplied by reference TRBV18 and TRBJ2-7, is NAGVMQNPRHLVRRRGQEARLRCSPMKGHSHVYWYRQLPEEGLKFMVYLQKENIIDESGMPKERFSAEFPKEGPSILRIQQVVRGDSAAYFCASSPVAGAYEQYFGPGTRLTVT.

This clone appeared a few times. The chain recombines TRBV27 with TRBJ1-6; 8 bases are a match to TRBD1. Germline values: CDR1 MNHEY, CDR2 SMNVEV (reference sequence). Trimming cost V 5 bases and J 6 bases; bases outside gene matches: 3. The CDR3 spans 14 residues. In nucleotides, the CDR3 is TGTGCCAGCAGTCTGGGACAGGTTAATTCACCCCTCCACTTT. This sequence encodes CASSLGQVNSPLHF.

The V gene is TRBV28, the J gene TRBJ2-4; TRBD2 matches 13 bases. The CDR3 spans 15 residues. V dropped 5 bases and J dropped 13; count of bases not matched to a gene: 11. The germline V gene has CDR1 MDHEN and CDR2 SYDVKM. CDR3 DNA sequence: TGTGCCAGCAGTCAACGGGGGACTAGCGGGGCGGTACAGTACTTC. This encodes CASSQRGTSGAVQYF.

The rearrangement joins TRBV2 to TRBJ2-4; D may correspond to TRBD1 or TRBD2 (6 bases each). With 7 bases removed from V and 4 bases from J, the gap between germline ends came to 17 bases. Germline CDR1 and CDR2: SNHLY and FYNNEI. This CDR3 spans 15 amino acids. The CDR3 DNA follows: TGTGCCAGCACCGTGAGGGGGGCCGGAAAAAACATTCAGTACTTC. This translates into CASTVRGAGKNIQYF.